This T cell receptor beta chain was found in a study of blood T cell repertoires in COVID-19. CDR1 is SQVTM, CDR2 ANQGSEA, per germline. V was clipped by 2 bases and J by 7 bases; unmatched bases: 3. The CDR3 spans 13 residues. Measured with immunoSEQ multiplex PCR; TCRdb has only the in-frame clones, and not every one. This table holds approximately 94,000 clones, roughly 82% found once. The chain carries TRBV29-1 and TRBJ1-4; TRBD1 agrees at 8 bases. The clonotype originates from a man aged 55 to 70 with acute or convalescent COVID-19. Specimen: peripheral blood. As DNA, the CDR3 is TGCAGCGTTGAAACCGGGACAGGTGAAAAACTGTTTTTT. It is translated as CSVETGTGEKLFF.